The text below deals with one T cell receptor beta chain. These data are taken from a study of radiotherapy plus CTLA-4 blockade in lung cancer. TCRdb's table, derived via immunoSEQ multiplex PCR, lists solely in-frame clones and lacks some. The sample shows around 50,000 clones, 86% of them seen only once. The V gene lost 3 bases and the J gene lost 7 bases, with 13 bases spanning the gap. The CDR3 loop spans 14 amino acids. Germline values: CDR1 SGHAT, CDR2 FQNNGV. The sequencing used peripheral blood, collected from a patient treated with radiotherapy plus ipilimumab. V and J are TRBV11-2 and TRBJ2-1; D is perhaps TRBD2 (5 bases). This receptor was obtained from a human donor with non-small cell lung cancer that progressed on radiotherapy plus ipilimumab. Some clones in this sample may be carry-over from other donors' samples. The CDR3 protein is CASSFSLGNNEQFF. The CDR3 DNA reads as TGTGCCAGCAGCTTCAGCCTCGGGAATAATGAGCAGTTCTTC.